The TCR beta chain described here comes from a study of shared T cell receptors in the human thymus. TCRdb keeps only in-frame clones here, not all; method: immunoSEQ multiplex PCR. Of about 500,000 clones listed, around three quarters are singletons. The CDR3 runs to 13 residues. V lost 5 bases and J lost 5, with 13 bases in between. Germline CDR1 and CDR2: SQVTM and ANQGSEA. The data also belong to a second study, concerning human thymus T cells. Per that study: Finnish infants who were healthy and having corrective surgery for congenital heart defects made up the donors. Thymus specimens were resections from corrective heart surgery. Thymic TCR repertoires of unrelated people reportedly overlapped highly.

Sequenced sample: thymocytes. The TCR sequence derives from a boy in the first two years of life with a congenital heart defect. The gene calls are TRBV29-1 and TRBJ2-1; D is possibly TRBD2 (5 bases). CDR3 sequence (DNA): TGCAGCGTTTTAATAGCGACCAACAATGAGCAGTTCTTC. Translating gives CSVLIATNNEQFF.